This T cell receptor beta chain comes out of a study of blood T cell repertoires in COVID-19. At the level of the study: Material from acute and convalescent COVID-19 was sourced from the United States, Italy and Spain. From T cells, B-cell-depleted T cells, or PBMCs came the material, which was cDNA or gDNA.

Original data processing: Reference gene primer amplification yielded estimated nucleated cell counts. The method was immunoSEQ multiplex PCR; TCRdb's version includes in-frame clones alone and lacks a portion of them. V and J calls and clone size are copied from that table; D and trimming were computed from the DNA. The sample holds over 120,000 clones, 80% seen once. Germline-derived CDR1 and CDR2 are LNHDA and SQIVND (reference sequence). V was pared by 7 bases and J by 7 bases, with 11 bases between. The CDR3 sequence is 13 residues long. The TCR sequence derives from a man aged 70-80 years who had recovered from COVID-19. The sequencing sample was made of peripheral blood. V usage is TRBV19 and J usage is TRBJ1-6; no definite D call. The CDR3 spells CASTVGRNSPLHF. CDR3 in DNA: TGTGCCAGTACGGTAGGGAGGAATTCACCCCTCCACTTT.